Given below is one T cell receptor (beta chain) in context. The sample is drawn from a study of OX40 agonist ivuxolimab in advanced cancers. Produced via immunoSEQ multiplex PCR; TCRdb's table is partial and in-frame only. The sample records roughly 10,000 clones, roughly 90% being singletons. The clonotype originates from an adult with an advanced solid tumor such as melanoma, head and neck, liver or kidney cancer. Sequencing used CD4+ or CD8+ T cells sorted from blood, obtained in a trial of the OX40 agonist ivuxolimab.

The CDR3 region has the DNA TGCGCCAGCAGCTTGGGGCAGGGAAGCACTGAAGCTTTCTTT. This sequence encodes CASSLGQGSTEAFF. The genes are TRBV5-1 and TRBJ1-1; D is possibly TRBD1 (5 bases). This CDR3 comprises 14 residues. The V gene's germline CDR1 is SGHRS and CDR2 YFSETQ. Trimming removed 0 bases from V and 4 bases from J, with 10 bases in between.